Each of the 8 T cell receptor beta chains below was sequenced from the same sample in a study of CD8+ T cells in alopecia areata. Treatment: oral pan-JAK inhibitor, 5-10 mg twice daily. TCR sequencing used cDNA made by reverse transcription of extracted RNA. Some clones are missing from TCRdb's copy, which holds only in-frame ones; the method was immunoSEQ multiplex PCR. The sample shows 250,000 to 350,000 clones, around three fifths of them seen only once. Sequencing was performed on CD4+ T cells sorted from blood, taken around week 53, from a patient treated with tofacitinib. The receptor source for this set is a human donor with alopecia areata.

The genes are TRBV7-9 and TRBJ2-1; weak D call: TRBD1 (8 bases). Between the trimmed V and J ends, which lost 5 bases and 5 bases, there was a span of 13 bases. Germline loops: CDR1 SEHNR, CDR2 FQNEAQ (reference sequence). There are 14 residues in the CDR3. The CDR3 loop reads CASSRTGTNNEQFF. For the CDR3, the DNA is TGTGCCAGCAGCCGGACAGGGACTAACAATGAGCAGTTCTTC. Full variable domain (outside the CDR3, taken from reference TRBV7-9 and TRBJ2-1): DTGVSQNPRHKITKRGQNVTFRCDPISEHNRLYWYRQTLGQGPEFLTYFQNEAQLEKSRLLSDRFSAERPKGSFSTLEIQRTEQGDSAMYLCASSRTGTNNEQFFGPGTRLTVL.

The V gene is TRBV5-1, the J gene TRBJ1-4; D gene ambiguous. The CDR3 is made up of 13 amino acids. The germline gives CDR1 SGHRS, CDR2 YFSETQ. V was pared by 1 base and J by 8 bases, with 9 bases between. In nucleotides, the CDR3 is TGCGCCAGCAGCTTGTGGGTGGCGGAAAAACTGTTTTTT. This codes for CASSLWVAEKLFF. The whole variable domain, remainder taken from reference TRBV5-1 and TRBJ1-4, is KAGVTQTPRYLIKTRGQQVTLSCSPISGHRSVSWYQQTPGQGLQFLFEYFSETQRNKGNFPGRFSGRQFSNSRSEMNVSTLELGDSALYLCASSLWVAEKLFFGSGTQLSVL.

The chain combines TRBV2 with TRBJ2-5; 7 positions agree with TRBD1. With 2 bases clipped from V and 5 bases from J, the junction kept 5 bases outside the gene matches. From germline, CDR1 is SNHLY and CDR2 FYNNEI. The CDR3 has 14 amino acids. The CDR3 is CASSELRGQETQYF. CDR3 nucleotide sequence: TGTGCCAGCAGTGAACTGAGGGGGCAGGAGACCCAGTACTTC. The variable domain in full, completed from reference TRBV2 and TRBJ2-5, reads EPEVTQTPSHQVTQMGQEVILRCVPISNHLYFYWYRQILGQKVEFLVSFYNNEISEKSEIFDDQFSVERPDGSNFTLKIRSTKLEDSAMYFCASSELRGQETQYFGPGTRLLVL.

The chain recombines TRBV30 with TRBJ2-7, with D possibly matching TRBD1 (5 bases). This CDR3 is built from 13 residues. V was cut by 1 base and J by 3 bases, with 10 bases left in between. The germline V gene encodes CDR1 GTSNPN and CDR2 SVGIG (reference sequence). CDR3 DNA: TGTGCCTGGAGTGATTTTGGACACTACGAGCAGTACTTC. Its protein product is CAWSDFGHYEQYF.

The DNA of the CDR3 is TGTGCCAGCAGCTTAATGGGGGACACAGATACGCAGTATTTT. Its translation: CASSLMGDTDTQYF. This rearrangement joins TRBV7-6 to TRBJ2-3; perhaps D is TRBD1 or TRBD2 (5 bases each). CDR1 is SGHVS and CDR2 is FNYEAQ in the germline V gene. This CDR3 is built from 14 residues. V was trimmed by 2 bases and J by 2 bases, leaving 8 bases between them.

This sequence joins TRBV29-1 and TRBJ1-2, with D possibly matching TRBD1 (5 bases). V shed 8 bases and J shed 4 bases, with 14 bases lying between them. The CDR3 sequence is 12 residues long. Germline loops: CDR1 SQVTM, CDR2 ANQGSEA. This CDR3 is CSTQTALYGYTF. The DNA of the CDR3 is TGCAGCACGCAGACAGCACTCTATGGCTACACCTTC.

Only a few counts were recorded for this clone. CDR3 DNA sequence: TGCGCCAGCAGCCAAGTCAGGGCTAGCGGGGGGGTTTCGACGCAGTATTTT. Translation gives CASSQVRASGGVSTQYF. The J gene is TRBJ2-3, the V gene TRBV4-1; 12 positions agree with TRBD2. J lost 9 bases, V lost 1 base, and 11 bases had no gene match. CDR3 length: 17 residues. Germline V CDR1 and CDR2: MGHRA, YSYEKL.

The V gene is TRBV5-6, the J gene TRBJ1-2; D not certain. Germline lookup yields CDR1 SGHDT and CDR2 YYEEEE. The ends were cut back, 4 bases at V and 2 bases at J, with 18 bases in the middle. The CDR3 length is 16 residues. This chain's CDR3 is CASSPGVERLNYGYTF. The CDR3 DNA reads as TGTGCCAGCAGCCCGGGCGTGGAGCGGCTGAACTATGGCTACACCTTC.